This T cell receptor (beta chain) was identified in a study of spatial heterogeneity in lung cancer. TCRdb analysed the 5' RACE reads with MiXCR anew, one entry per CDR3 protein. The sample holds around 87,000 distinct CDR3 sequences, over 9.5% seen once. The time point is: sample taken at primary tumor resection. Unsorted whole RNA of tumor, nontumor lung or frozen PBMC was sequenced. Germline V lookup: CDR1 SGHTA, CDR2 FQGNSA. The CDR3 spans 16 residues. With V trimmed by 5 bases and J by 5 bases, 5 bases remained unmatched. This specimen was PBMCs, taken at surgery. This TCR came from a male donor with early-stage non-small cell lung cancer. V and J are TRBV7-2 and TRBJ2-1; 14 positions match TRBD2. The CDR3 DNA reads TGTGCCAGCAGCCCAGGACTAGCGGGGGGCAACAATGAGCAGTTCTTC. It is translated as CASSPGLAGGNNEQFF.